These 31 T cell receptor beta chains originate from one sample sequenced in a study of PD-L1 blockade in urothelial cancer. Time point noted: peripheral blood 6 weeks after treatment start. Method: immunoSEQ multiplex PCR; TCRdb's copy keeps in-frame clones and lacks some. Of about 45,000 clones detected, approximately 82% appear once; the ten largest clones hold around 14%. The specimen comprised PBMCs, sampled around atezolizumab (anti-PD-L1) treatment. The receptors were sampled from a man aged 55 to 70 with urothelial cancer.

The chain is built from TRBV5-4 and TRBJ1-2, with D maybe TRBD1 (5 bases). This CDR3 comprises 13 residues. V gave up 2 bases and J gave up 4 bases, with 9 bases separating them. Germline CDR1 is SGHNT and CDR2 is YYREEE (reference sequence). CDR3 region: CASSFDRTYGYTF. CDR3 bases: TGTGCCAGCAGCTTTGACAGAACCTATGGCTACACCTTC.

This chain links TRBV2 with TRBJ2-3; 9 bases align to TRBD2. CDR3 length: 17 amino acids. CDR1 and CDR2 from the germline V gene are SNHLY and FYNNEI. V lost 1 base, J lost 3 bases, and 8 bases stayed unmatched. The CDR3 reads CASSEVPAGGGTDTQYF. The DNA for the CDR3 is TGTGCCAGCAGTGAAGTTCCAGCGGGGGGTGGTACAGATACGCAGTATTTT.

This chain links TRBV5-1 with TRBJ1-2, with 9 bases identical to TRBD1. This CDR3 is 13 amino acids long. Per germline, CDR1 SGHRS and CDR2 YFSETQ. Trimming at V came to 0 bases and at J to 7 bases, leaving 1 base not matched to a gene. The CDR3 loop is CASSLETGGGYTF. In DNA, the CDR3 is TGCGCCAGCAGCTTGGAGACAGGGGGTGGCTACACCTTC.

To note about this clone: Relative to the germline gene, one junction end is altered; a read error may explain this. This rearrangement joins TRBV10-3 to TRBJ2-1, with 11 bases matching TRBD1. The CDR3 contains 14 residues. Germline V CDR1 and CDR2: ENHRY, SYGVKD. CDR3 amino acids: CAISAGTGGPGTVF. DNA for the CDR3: TGTGCCATCAGTGCCGGGACAGGGGGTCCCGGAACGGTCTTC.

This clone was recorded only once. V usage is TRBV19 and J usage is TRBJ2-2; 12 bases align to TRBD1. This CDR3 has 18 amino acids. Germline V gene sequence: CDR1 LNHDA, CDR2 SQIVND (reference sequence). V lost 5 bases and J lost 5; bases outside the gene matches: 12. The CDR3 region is CASSPLPGTGGWTGELFF. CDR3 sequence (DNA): TGTGCCAGTAGTCCCCTGCCTGGGACAGGGGGCTGGACCGGGGAGCTGTTTTTT.

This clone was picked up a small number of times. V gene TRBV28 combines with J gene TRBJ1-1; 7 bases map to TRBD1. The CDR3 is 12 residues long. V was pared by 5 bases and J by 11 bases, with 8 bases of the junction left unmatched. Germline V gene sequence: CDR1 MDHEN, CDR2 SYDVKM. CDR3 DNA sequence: TGTGCCAGCAGTCCTGACAGGGAGTGGGCTTTCTTT. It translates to CASSPDREWAFF.

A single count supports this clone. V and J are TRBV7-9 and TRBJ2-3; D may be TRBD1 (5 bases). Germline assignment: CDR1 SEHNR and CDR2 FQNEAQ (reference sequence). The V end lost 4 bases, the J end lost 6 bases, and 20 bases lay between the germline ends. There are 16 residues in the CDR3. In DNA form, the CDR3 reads TGTGCCAGCAGCTCCCCCCGTCGACAGAGTTATGATACGCAGTATTTT. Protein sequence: CASSSPRRQSYDTQYF.

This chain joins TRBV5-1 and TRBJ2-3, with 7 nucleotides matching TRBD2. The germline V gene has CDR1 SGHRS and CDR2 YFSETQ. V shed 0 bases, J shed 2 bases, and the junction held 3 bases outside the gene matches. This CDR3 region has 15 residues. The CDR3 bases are TGCGCCAGCAGCTTGGCCCTAGCGGTCACAGATACGCAGTATTTT. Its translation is CASSLALAVTDTQYF.

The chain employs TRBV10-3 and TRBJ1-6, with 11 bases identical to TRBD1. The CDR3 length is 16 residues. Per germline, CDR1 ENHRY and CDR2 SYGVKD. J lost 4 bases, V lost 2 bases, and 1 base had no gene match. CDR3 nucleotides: TGTGCCATCAGTGAGGGGGACAGGGGGTATAATTCACCCCTCCACTTT. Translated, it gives CAISEGDRGYNSPLHF.

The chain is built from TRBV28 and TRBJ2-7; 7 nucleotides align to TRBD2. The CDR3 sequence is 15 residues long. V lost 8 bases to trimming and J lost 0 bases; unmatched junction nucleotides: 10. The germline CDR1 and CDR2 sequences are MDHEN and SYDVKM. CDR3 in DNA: TGTGCCAGCCGACCAACTAGCGTTCTCTCCTACGAGCAGTACTTC. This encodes CASRPTSVLSYEQYF.

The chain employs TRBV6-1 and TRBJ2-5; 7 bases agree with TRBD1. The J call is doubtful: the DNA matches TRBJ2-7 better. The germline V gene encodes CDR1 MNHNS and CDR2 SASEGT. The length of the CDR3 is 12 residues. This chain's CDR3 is CAIRDSSYEQYF. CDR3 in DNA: TGTGCCATCCGGGACAGCTCCTACGAGCAGTACTTC.

DNA for the CDR3: TGTGCCAGCAGTGTGGCCAGGAACAATGAGCAGTTCTTC. This encodes CASSVARNNEQFF. The chain has TRBV2 and TRBJ2-1; D gene unclear. The V gene's germline CDR1 is SNHLY and CDR2 FYNNEI. The CDR3 is 13 amino acids. V lost 4 bases and J 5 bases, leaving 9 bases between the germline ends.

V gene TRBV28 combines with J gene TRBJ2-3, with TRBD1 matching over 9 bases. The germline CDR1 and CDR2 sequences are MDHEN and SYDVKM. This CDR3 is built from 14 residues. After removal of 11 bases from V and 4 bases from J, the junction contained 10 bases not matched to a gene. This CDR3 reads CAGATTGGADTQYF. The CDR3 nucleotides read TGTGCCGGAGCCACGACAGGGGGGGCAGATACGCAGTATTTT.

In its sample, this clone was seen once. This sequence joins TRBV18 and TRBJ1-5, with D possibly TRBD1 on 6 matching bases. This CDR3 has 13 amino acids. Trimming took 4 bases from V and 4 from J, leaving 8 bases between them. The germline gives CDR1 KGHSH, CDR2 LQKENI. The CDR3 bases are TGTGCCAGCTCACGGGACATTAATCAGCCCCAGCATTTT. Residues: CASSRDINQPQHF.

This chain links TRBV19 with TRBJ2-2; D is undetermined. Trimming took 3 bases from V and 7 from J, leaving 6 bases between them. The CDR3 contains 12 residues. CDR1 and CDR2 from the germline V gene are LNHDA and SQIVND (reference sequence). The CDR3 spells CASSIRGGELFF. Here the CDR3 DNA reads TGTGCCAGTAGTATCCGCGGCGGGGAGCTGTTTTTT.

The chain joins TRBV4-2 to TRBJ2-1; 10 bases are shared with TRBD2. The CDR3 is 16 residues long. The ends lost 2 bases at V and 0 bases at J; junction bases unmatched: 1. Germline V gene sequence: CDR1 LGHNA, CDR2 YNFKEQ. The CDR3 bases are TGTGCCAGCAGCCAACCTAGCGGGAGCTCCTACAATGAGCAGTTCTTC. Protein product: CASSQPSGSSYNEQFF.

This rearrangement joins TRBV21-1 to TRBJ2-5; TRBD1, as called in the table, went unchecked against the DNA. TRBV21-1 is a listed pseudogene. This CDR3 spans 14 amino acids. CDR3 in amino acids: CASSENGTVKTQYF. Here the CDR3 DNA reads TGTGCCAGCAGCGAAAACGGGACAGTAAAGACCCAGTACTTC.

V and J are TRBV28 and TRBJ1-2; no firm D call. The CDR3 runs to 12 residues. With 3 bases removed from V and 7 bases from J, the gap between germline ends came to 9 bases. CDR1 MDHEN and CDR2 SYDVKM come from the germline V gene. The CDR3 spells CASSFLFGGYTF. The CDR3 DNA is TGTGCCAGCAGTTTTCTATTCGGTGGCTACACCTTC.

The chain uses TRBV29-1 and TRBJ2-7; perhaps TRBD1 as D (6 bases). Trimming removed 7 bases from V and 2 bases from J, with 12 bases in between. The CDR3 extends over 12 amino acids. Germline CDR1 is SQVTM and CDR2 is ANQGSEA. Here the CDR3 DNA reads TGCAGCGGCCGGGACACCGCCTACGAGCAGTACTTC. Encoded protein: CSGRDTAYEQYF.

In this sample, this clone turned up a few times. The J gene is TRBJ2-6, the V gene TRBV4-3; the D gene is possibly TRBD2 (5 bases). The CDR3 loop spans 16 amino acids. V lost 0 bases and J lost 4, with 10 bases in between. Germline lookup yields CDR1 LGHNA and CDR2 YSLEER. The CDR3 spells CASSQDPGNGANVLTF. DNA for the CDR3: TGCGCCAGCAGCCAAGATCCCGGGAACGGGGCCAACGTCCTGACTTTC.

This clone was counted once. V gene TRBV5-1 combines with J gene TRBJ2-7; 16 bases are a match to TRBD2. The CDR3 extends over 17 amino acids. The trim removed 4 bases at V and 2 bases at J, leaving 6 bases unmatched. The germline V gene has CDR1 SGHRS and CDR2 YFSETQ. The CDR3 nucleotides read TGCGCCAGCAGCCAGGGACTAGCGGGGGGGGGAACCTACGAGCAGTACTTC. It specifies CASSQGLAGGGTYEQYF.

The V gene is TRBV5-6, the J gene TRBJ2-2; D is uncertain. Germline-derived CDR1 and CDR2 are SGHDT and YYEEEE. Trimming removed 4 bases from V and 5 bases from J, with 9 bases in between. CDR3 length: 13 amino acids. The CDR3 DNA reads TGTGCCAGCAGCCTCACGGGTACCGGGGAGCTGTTTTTT. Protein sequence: CASSLTGTGELFF. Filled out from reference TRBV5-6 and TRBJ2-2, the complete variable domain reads DAGVTQSPTHLIKTRGQQVTLRCSPKSGHDTVSWYQQALGQGPQFIFQYYEEEERQRGNFPDRFSGHQFPNYSSELNVNALLLGDSALYLCASSLTGTGELFFGEGSRLTVL.

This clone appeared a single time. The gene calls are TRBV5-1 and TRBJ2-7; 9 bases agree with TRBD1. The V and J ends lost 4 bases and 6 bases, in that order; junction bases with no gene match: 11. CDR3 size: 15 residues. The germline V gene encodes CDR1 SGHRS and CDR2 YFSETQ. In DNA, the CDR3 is TGCGCCAGCAGCCCCCGGACAGGGGAAGTGTCCGAGCAGTACTTC. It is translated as CASSPRTGEVSEQYF.

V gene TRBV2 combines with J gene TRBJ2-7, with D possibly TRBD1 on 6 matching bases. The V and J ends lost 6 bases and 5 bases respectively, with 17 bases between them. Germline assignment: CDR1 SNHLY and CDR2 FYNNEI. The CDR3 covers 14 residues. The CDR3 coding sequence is TGTGCCAGCAGCGCTTTTACAGGGACGGACGAGCAGTACTTC. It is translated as CASSAFTGTDEQYF.

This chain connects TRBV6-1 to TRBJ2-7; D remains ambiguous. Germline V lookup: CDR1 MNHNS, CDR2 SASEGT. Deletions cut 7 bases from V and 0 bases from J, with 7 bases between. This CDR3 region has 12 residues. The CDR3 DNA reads TGTGCCAGCATGACAAGCTCCTACGAGCAGTACTTC. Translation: CASMTSSYEQYF.

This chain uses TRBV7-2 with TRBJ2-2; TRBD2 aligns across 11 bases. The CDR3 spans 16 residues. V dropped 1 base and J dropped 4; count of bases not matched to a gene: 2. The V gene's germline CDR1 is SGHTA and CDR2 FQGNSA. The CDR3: CASSLVTSGITGELFF. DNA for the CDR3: TGTGCCAGCAGCTTAGTGACTAGCGGGATCACCGGGGAGCTGTTTTTT.

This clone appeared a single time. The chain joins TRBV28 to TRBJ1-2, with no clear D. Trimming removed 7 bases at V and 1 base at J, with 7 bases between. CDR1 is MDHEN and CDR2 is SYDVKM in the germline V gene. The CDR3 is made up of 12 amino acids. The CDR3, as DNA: TGTGCCAGCATAGCAAATAACTATGGCTACACCTTC. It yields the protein CASIANNYGYTF.

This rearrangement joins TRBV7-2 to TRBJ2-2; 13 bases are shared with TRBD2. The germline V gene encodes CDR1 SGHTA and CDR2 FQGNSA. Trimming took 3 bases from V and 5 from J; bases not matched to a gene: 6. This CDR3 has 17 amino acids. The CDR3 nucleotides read TGTGCCAGCAGCTTTCGGAGACTAGCGGGGGGTACCGGGGAGCTGTTTTTT. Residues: CASSFRRLAGGTGELFF.

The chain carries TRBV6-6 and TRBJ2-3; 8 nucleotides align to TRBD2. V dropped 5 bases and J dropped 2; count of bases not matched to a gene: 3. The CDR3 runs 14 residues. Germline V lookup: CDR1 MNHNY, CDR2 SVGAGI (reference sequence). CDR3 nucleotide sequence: TGTGCCAGCAGTACTAGCGGATTCACAGATACGCAGTATTTT. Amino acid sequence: CASSTSGFTDTQYF.

DNA for the CDR3: TGTGCCAGCAGCGGAACGGGAGGCTTTCAAAATGAGCAGTTCTTC. It encodes CASSGTGGFQNEQFF. This chain links TRBV11-3 with TRBJ2-1, with 7 bases fitting TRBD2. Trimming removed 5 bases from V and 7 bases from J; junction bases left unmatched: 11. This CDR3 has 15 residues. Germline V gives CDR1 SGHNT, CDR2 YENEEA.

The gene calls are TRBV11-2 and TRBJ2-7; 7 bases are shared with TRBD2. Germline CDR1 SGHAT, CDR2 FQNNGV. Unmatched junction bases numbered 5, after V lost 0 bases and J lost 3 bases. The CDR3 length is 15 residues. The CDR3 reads CASSLDLAEHYEQYF. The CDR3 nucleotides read TGTGCCAGCAGCTTAGATCTAGCGGAACACTACGAGCAGTACTTC. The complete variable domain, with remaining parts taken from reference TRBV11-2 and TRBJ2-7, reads EAGVAQSPRYKIIEKRQSVAFWCNPISGHATLYWYQQILGQGPKLLIQFQNNGVVDDSQLPKDRFSAERLKGVDSTLKIQPAKLEDSAVYLCASSLDLAEHYEQYFGPGTRLTVT.